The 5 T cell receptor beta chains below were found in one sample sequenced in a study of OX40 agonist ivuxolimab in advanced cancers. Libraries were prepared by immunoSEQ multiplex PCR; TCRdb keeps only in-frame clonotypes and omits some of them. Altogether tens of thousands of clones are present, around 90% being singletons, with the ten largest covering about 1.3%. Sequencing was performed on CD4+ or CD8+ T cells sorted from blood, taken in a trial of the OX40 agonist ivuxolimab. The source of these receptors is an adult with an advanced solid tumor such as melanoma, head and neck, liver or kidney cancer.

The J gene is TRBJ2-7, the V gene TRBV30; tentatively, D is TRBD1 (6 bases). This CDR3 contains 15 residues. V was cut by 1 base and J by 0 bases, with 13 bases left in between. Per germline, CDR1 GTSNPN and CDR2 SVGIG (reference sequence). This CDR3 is CAWSGGQKSSYEQYF. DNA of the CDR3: TGTGCCTGGAGTGGCGGACAGAAGAGCTCCTACGAGCAGTACTTC.

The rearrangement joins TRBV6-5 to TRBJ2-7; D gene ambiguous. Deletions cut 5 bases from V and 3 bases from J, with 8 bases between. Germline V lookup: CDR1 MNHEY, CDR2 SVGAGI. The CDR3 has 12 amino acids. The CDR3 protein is CASSEWDYEQYF. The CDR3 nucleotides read TGTGCCAGCAGTGAGTGGGACTACGAGCAGTACTTC.

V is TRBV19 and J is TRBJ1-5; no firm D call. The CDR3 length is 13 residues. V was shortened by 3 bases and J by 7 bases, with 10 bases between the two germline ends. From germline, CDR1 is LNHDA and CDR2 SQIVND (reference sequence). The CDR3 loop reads CASSIQVGQPQHF. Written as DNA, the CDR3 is TGTGCCAGTAGTATCCAGGTAGGACAGCCCCAGCATTTT.

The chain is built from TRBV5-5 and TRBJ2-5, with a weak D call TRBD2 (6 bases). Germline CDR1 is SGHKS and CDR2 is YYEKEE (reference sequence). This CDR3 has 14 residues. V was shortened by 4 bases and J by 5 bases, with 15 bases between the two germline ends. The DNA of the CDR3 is TGTGCCAGCAGCCCGGGACTGGGTGTGGAGACCCAGTACTTC. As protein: CASSPGLGVETQYF.

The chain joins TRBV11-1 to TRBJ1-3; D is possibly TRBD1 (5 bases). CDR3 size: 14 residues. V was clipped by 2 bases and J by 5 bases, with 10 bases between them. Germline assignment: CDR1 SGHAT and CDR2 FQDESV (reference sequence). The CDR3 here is CASSLWRGRNTIYF. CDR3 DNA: TGTGCCAGCAGCTTATGGAGGGGAAGAAACACCATATATTTT.